These 22 T cell receptor beta chains originate from one sample sequenced in a study of T cell repertoires in cytomegalovirus infection. TCRdb re-analysed the reads in MiXCR, keeping a single row per CDR3 protein. The table shows approximately 180,000 distinct CDR3 sequences, with about a sixth occurring only once. The sample comprised CD8+ T cells from PBMCs. The receptors were gathered from a human donor in good health (CMV status not recorded). Some clones in this sample may be carry-over from other donors' samples.

In this sample, this clonotype turned up many times. The chain employs TRBV7-2 and TRBJ2-3; 11 nucleotides match TRBD1. This CDR3 spans 15 amino acids. Germline lookup yields CDR1 SGHTA and CDR2 FQGNSA. The V and J ends lost 3 bases and 6 bases, in that order; junction bases with no gene match: 5. This CDR3 is CASSFGQGALDTQYF. The CDR3 coding sequence is TGTGCCAGCAGCTTCGGACAGGGGGCGCTGGATACGCAGTATTTT.

This clonotype is a singleton in its sample. The chain recombines TRBV6-6 with TRBJ2-2; D ambiguous. This CDR3 spans 13 amino acids. V was shortened by 10 bases and J by 2 bases, with 11 bases between the two germline ends. CDR1 is MNHNY, CDR2 SVGAGI, per germline (reference sequence). CDR3 coding DNA: TGTGCCATTCCCCAGAGAAACACCGGGGAGCTGTTTTTT. The encoded protein is CAIPQRNTGELFF.

This clonotype came up a few times. The V call is TRBV15, the J call TRBJ2-2; 7 positions match TRBD1. Germline V gives CDR1 LNHNV, CDR2 YYDKDF (reference sequence). J gave up 1 base and V 0 bases, and 5 bases lay outside the gene matches. The CDR3 extends over 17 amino acids. The chain's CDR3 is CATSRDGTALNTGELFF. The CDR3 DNA reads as TGTGCCACCAGCAGAGATGGGACAGCACTGAACACCGGGGAGCTGTTTTTT. Full variable domain (missing parts from reference TRBV15 and TRBJ2-2): DAMVIQNPRYQVTQFGKPVTLSCSQTLNHNVMYWYQQKSSQAPKLLFHYYDKDFNNEADTPDNFQSRRPNTSFCFLDIRSPGLGDTAMYLCATSRDGTALNTGELFFGEGSRLTVL.

This clonotype was seen at least ten times. V and J are TRBV28 and TRBJ2-2; no clear D gene. CDR3 length equals 13 residues. V was pared by 0 bases and J by 6 bases, with 5 bases between. Per germline, CDR1 MDHEN and CDR2 SYDVKM. The CDR3 DNA sequence: TGTGCCAGCAGTTTATGGGGGTCCGGGGAGCTGTTTTTT. This sequence encodes CASSLWGSGELFF.

This clonotype has a handful of counts. The chain carries TRBV7-2 and TRBJ1-1; 7 nucleotides agree with TRBD1. CDR3 length equals 15 residues. Per germline, CDR1 SGHTA and CDR2 FQGNSA. The trim removed 1 base at V and 7 bases at J, leaving 9 bases unmatched. The CDR3 DNA is TGTGCCAGCAGCTTAGATTCAGGGGGGGGTCGTGAAGCTTTCTTT. This translates into CASSLDSGGGREAFF.

This clonotype was seen more than once but under ten times. This chain uses TRBV25-1 with TRBJ1-2; D gene unclear. From germline, CDR1 is MGHDK and CDR2 SYGVNS. The CDR3 is 9 amino acids. Between the trimmed V and J ends, which lost 8 bases and 6 bases, there was a span of 4 bases. The DNA for the CDR3 is TGTGCCAGCGGGGATGGCTACACCTTC. Its protein product is CASGDGYTF.

V and J are TRBV14 and TRBJ2-1; TRBD2 matches at 8 bases. Trimming cost V 0 bases and J 8 bases; bases outside gene matches: 6. Germline CDR1 and CDR2: SGHDN and FVKESK. This CDR3 is 15 amino acids long. Here the CDR3 reads CASSQEAGVQHEQFF. The CDR3 DNA reads TGTGCCAGCAGCCAAGAAGCGGGGGTCCAGCATGAGCAGTTCTTC.

The chain links TRBV4-3 to TRBJ1-2; D possibly corresponds to TRBD1 (6 bases). Trimming removed 0 bases from V and 0 bases from J, with 11 bases in between. The CDR3 length is 16 residues. Per the germline V gene, CDR1 is LGHNA and CDR2 is YSLEER. DNA for the CDR3: TGCGCCAGCAGCCAAGAGAGGGGGGACACTAACTATGGCTACACCTTC. It yields the protein CASSQERGDTNYGYTF.

The V and J genes are TRBV12-3 or TRBV12-4 and TRBJ2-1; D assignment may be TRBD1 or TRBD2 (5 bases each). With 5 bases removed from V and 1 base from J, the gap between germline ends came to 12 bases. This CDR3 spans 15 amino acids. The CDR3 DNA reads TGTGCCAGCAGTAACCCGGGGCCTTCCTACAATGAGCAGTTCTTC. It specifies CASSNPGPSYNEQFF.

This clonotype appeared a few times. The chain has TRBV12-3 or TRBV12-4 and TRBJ2-7; D may be TRBD2 (5 bases). V lost 5 bases and J 1 base, leaving 15 bases between the germline ends. The CDR3 covers 15 residues. The CDR3 bases are TGTGCCAGCAGTAAGACTCTTAGGAGGTCCTACGAGCAGTACTTC. It encodes CASSKTLRRSYEQYF.

The chain links TRBV7-8 to TRBJ2-5; 9 bases line up with TRBD2. CDR3 length: 17 amino acids. Germline CDR1 reads SGHVS; CDR2 reads FQNEAQ. The V and J ends lost 2 bases and 2 bases, in that order; junction bases with no gene match: 9. The CDR3 DNA reads TGTGCCAGCAGCTTAATTGCGGGGGGGCCGGGGCAAGAGACCCAGTACTTC. It yields the protein CASSLIAGGPGQETQYF. Supplemented by reference TRBV7-8 and TRBJ2-5, the full variable domain reads GAGVSQSPRYKVAKRGQDVALRCDPISGHVSLFWYQQALGQGPEFLTYFQNEAQLDKSGLPSDRFFAERPEGSVSTLKIQRTQQEDSAVYLCASSLIAGGPGQETQYFGPGTRLLVL.

This chain connects TRBV20-1 to TRBJ2-1; TRBD1 aligns across 10 bases. The CDR3 is made up of 14 amino acids. Germline CDR1 DFQATT, CDR2 SNEGSKA (reference sequence). The junction had 10 bases not matched to a gene; V was cut back by 8 bases and J by 6 bases. CDR3 coding DNA: TGCAGTTTACTCCGGGACAGGGGTTTCAATGAGCAGTTCTTC. Protein: CSLLRDRGFNEQFF.

There are a few counts of this clonotype. The chain is built from TRBV7-9 and TRBJ2-7, with D perhaps matching TRBD1 or TRBD2 (5 bases each). V lost 5 bases, J lost 3 bases, and 17 bases lay in between. The CDR3 extends over 15 amino acids. Germline CDR1 reads SEHNR; CDR2 reads FQNEAQ (reference sequence). CDR3 sequence: CASSPPWDGDYEQYF. The CDR3 DNA is TGTGCCAGCAGCCCTCCCTGGGACGGAGACTACGAGCAGTACTTC. The variable domain in full, completed from reference TRBV7-9 and TRBJ2-7, reads DTGVSQNPRHKITKRGQNVTFRCDPISEHNRLYWYRQTLGQGPEFLTYFQNEAQLEKSRLLSDRFSAERPKGSFSTLEIQRTEQGDSAMYLCASSPPWDGDYEQYFGPGTRLTVT.

The chain uses TRBV5-1 and TRBJ2-5; D not resolved. CDR1 and CDR2 (germline): SGHRS, YFSETQ. The V end was cut by 6 bases, the J end by 5 bases, with 14 bases between. This CDR3 region has 13 residues. DNA for the CDR3: TGCGCCAGCATGACCTTCGGACGGGAGACCCAGTACTTC. It specifies CASMTFGRETQYF.

The chain combines TRBV12-3 or TRBV12-4 with TRBJ2-7; D possibly uses TRBD1 or TRBD2 (5 bases each). The V end lost 5 bases, the J end lost 3 bases, and 11 bases lay between the germline ends. The CDR3 is 13 amino acids. The DNA of the CDR3 is TGTGCCAGCAGTGGGGGACCAGTCTACGAGCAGTACTTC. Translated, it gives CASSGGPVYEQYF.

In its sample, this clonotype was seen a few times. The chain uses TRBV7-9 and TRBJ2-2; D remains unclear. This CDR3 region has 14 residues. Looked up from germline, CDR1 is SEHNR and CDR2 is FQNEAQ (reference sequence). Trimming removed 0 bases at V and 4 bases at J, with 6 bases between. CDR3 protein: CASSLALGTGELFF. The DNA for the CDR3 is TGTGCCAGCAGCTTAGCGCTTGGCACCGGGGAGCTGTTTTTT.

V usage is TRBV20-1 and J usage is TRBJ2-7, with D maybe TRBD1 (6 bases). This CDR3 spans 17 amino acids. The V and J ends lost 0 bases and 0 bases respectively, with 18 bases between them. Per the germline V gene, CDR1 is DFQATT and CDR2 is SNEGSKA (reference sequence). The CDR3 loop is CSARDRRGQSSSYEQYF. CDR3 DNA sequence: TGCAGTGCTAGAGATAGGAGAGGACAGTCGAGCTCCTACGAGCAGTACTTC.

This clonotype has more than one count but fewer than ten. J is TRBJ1-1 and V is TRBV7-2; unclear D gene. V lost 2 bases and J 7 bases, leaving 11 bases between the germline ends. CDR1 and CDR2 from the germline V gene are SGHTA and FQGNSA. The CDR3 covers 13 residues. The CDR3 loop reads CASSLYPGDEAFF. DNA for the CDR3: TGTGCCAGCAGCTTATACCCGGGTGATGAAGCTTTCTTT.

This clonotype was seen a handful of times. The chain carries TRBV7-8 and TRBJ2-7; the match to TRBD1 covers 7 bases. Germline V gives CDR1 SGHVS, CDR2 FQNEAQ. The CDR3 contains 14 residues. V lost 1 base to trimming and J lost 1 base; unmatched junction nucleotides: 1. DNA for the CDR3: TGTGCCAGCAGCTTAGGGGACAGTTCCTACGAGCAGTACTTC. Residues: CASSLGDSSYEQYF.

The genes are TRBV4-1 and TRBJ1-6, with D uncertain. With 0 bases removed from V and 9 bases from J, the gap between germline ends came to 18 bases. Germline CDR1 reads MGHRA; CDR2 reads YSYEKL. CDR3 length: 17 residues. CDR3 in amino acids: CASSQEETLLGSSPLHF. In DNA form, the CDR3 reads TGCGCCAGCAGCCAAGAAGAAACCCTCCTAGGGAGTTCACCCCTCCACTTT.

This clonotype came up a few times. This chain links TRBV7-9 with TRBJ2-1; D may be TRBD1 (6 bases). Germline V gene sequence: CDR1 SEHNR, CDR2 FQNEAQ (reference sequence). The V and J ends lost 7 bases and 10 bases respectively, with 17 bases between them. The CDR3 runs 13 residues. CDR3 amino acids: CASIPPQGREQFF. In DNA form, the CDR3 reads TGTGCCAGCATCCCGCCACAGGGCCGGGAGCAGTTCTTC.

This clonotype has a handful of counts. J is TRBJ2-7 and V is TRBV10-3, with D perhaps TRBD2 (5 bases). The V gene lost 6 bases and the J gene lost 0 bases, with 24 bases spanning the gap. Germline CDR1 reads ENHRY; CDR2 reads SYGVKD. This CDR3 has 18 residues. CDR3 sequence: CAISIRGGGKDPSYEQYF. CDR3 sequence (DNA): TGTGCCATCAGCATCCGCGGAGGTGGTAAGGACCCCTCCTACGAGCAGTACTTC.